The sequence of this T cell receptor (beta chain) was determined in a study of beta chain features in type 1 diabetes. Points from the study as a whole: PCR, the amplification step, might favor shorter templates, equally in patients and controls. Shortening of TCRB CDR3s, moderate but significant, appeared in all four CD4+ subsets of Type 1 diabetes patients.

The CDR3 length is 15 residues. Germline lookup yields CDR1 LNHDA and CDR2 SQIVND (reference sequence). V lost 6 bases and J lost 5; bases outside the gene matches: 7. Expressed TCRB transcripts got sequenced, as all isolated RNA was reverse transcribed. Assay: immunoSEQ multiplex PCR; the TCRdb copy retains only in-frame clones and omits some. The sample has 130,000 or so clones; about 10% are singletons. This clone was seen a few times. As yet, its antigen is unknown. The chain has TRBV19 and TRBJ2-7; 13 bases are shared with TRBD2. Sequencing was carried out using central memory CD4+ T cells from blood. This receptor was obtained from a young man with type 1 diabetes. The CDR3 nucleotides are TGTGCCAGTAGCACGGGGACTAGCGGGGAGGACGAGCAGTACTTC. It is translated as CASSTGTSGEDEQYF.